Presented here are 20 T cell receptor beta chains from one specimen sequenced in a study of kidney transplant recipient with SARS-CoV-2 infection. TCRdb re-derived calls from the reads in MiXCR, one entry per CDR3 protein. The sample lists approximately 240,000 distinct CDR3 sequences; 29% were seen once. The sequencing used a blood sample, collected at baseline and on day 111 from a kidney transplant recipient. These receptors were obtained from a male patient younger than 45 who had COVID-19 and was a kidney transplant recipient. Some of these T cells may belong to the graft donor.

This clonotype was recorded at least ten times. Written as DNA, the CDR3 is TGTGCCAGCAGCCTGCCGGGTCCCGCTGAAGCTTTCTTT. Translation: CASSLPGPAEAFF. The V gene is TRBV14, the J gene TRBJ1-1; D is ambiguous. Trimming cost V 4 bases and J 6 bases, with 12 bases left between them. Germline loops: CDR1 SGHDN, CDR2 FVKESK. There are 13 residues in the CDR3.

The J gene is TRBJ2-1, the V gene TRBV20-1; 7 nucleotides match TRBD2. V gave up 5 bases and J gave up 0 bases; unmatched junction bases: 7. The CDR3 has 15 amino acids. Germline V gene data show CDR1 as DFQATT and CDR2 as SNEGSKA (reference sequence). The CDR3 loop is CSAGNLAASYNEQFF. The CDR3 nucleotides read TGCAGTGCTGGAAACCTAGCGGCCTCCTACAATGAGCAGTTCTTC.

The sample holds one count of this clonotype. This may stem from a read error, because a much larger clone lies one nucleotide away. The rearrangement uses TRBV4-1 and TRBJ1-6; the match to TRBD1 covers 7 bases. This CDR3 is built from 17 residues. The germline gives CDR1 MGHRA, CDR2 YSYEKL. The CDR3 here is CASSQGVGGRPNSPRHF. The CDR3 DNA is TGCGCCAGCAGCCAAGGGGTAGGGGGCCGCCCTAATTCACCCCGCCACTTT.

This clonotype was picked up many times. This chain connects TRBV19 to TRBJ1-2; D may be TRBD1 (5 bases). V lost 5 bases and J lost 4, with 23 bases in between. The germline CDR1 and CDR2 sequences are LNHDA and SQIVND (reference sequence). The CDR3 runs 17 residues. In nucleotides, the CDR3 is TGTGCCAGTAGTTATCCTAGGACAAATCGAAAGACCTATGGCTACACCTTC. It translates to CASSYPRTNRKTYGYTF.

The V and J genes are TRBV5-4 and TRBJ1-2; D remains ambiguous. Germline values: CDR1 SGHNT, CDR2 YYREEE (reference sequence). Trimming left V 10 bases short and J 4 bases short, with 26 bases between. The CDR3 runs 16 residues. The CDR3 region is CAGMMSVPGKTYGYTF. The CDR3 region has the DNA TGTGCCGGCATGATGAGCGTACCAGGAAAGACCTATGGCTACACCTTC.

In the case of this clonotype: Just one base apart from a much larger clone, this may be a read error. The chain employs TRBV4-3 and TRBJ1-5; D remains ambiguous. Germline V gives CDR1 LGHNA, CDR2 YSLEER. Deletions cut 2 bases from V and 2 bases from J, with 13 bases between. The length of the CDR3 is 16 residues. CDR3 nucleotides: TGCGCCAGCAGCCAAAGTTATGGGCAGGGCAATCAGCCCCAGCATTTT. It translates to CASSQSYGQGNQPQHF.

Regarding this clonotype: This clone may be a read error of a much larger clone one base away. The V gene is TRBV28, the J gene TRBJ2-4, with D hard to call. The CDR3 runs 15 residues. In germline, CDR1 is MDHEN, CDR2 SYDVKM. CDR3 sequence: CAGSLLGRAKNIQYF. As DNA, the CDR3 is TGTGCCGGCAGTTTATTAGGGCGGGCCAAAAACATTCAGTACTTC.

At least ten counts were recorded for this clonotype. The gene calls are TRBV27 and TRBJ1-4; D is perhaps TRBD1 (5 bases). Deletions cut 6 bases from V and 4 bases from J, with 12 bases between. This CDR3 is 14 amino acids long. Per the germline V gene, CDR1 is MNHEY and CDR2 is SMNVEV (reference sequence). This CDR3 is CASSLGGNNEKLFF. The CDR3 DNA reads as TGTGCCAGCAGCCTTGGGGGGAATAATGAAAAACTGTTTTTT.

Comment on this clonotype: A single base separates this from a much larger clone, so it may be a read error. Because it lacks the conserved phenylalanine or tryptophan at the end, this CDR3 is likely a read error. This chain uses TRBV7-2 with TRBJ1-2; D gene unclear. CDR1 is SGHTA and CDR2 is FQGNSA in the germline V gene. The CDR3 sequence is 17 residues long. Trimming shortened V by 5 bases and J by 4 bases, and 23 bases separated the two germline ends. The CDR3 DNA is TGTGCCAGCAGCGTCCAGCGCAGAGACGGAAAGACCTATGGCTACACCCTC. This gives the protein CASSVQRRDGKTYGYTL.

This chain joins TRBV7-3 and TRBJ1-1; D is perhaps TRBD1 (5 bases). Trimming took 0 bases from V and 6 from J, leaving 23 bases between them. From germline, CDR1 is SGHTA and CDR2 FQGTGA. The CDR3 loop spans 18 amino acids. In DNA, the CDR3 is TGTGCCAGCAGCTTAACGGGACGGGTGGTTGGTCCCAACGCTGAAGCTTTCTTT. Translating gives CASSLTGRVVGPNAEAFF.

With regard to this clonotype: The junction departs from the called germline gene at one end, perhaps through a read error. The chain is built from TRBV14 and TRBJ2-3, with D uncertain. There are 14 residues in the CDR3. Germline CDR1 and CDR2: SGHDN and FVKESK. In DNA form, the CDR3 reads TGTGCCAGCAGCCAAGACTCTTCTTGGGATACGCGGTATTTT. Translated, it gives CASSQDSSWDTRYF.

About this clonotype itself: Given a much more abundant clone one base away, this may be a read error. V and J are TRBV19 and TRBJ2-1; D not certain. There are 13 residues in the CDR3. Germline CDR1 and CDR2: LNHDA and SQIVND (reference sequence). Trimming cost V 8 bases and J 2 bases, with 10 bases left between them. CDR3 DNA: TGTGCCAGTGGTCCGACCACCTACAATGAGCAGTTCTTC. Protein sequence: CASGPTTYNEQFF.

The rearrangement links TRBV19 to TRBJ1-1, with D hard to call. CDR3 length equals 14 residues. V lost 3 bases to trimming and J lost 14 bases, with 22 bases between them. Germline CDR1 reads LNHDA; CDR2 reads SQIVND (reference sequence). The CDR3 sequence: CASSISVGNTGAFF. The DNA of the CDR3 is TGTGCCAGTAGTATTTCGGTGGGGAACACTGGAGCCTTCTTT.

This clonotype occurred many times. The CDR3 nucleotides are TGTGCCAGCAGTAGGGAGTTGGGCACCGGGGAGCTGTTTTTT. Encoded protein: CASSRELGTGELFF. The V gene is TRBV2, the J gene TRBJ2-2, with D tentatively TRBD2 (5 bases). The CDR3 consists of 14 residues. CDR1 is SNHLY, CDR2 FYNNEI, per germline. Trimming stripped 5 bases from V and 4 bases from J, with 11 bases between.

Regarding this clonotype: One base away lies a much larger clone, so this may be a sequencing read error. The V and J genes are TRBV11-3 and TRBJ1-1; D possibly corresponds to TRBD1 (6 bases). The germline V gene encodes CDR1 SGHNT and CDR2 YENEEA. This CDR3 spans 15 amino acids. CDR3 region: CAGSSNGQSNTEAFF. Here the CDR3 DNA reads TGTGCCGGCAGCTCGAACGGACAGTCCAACACTGAAGCTTTCTTT.

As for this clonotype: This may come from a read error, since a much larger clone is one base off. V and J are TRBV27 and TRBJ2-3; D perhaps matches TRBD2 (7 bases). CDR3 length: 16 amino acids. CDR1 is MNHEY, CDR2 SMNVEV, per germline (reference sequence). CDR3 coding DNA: TGTGCCAACAGTCCGGAGGGGGGGGCCGACACAGATACGCAGTATTTT. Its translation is CANSPEGGADTDTQYF.

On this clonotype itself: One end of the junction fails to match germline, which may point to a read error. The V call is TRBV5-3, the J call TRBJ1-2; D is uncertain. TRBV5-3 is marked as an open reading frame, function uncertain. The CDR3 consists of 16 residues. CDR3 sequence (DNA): TGTGCCAGAAGGAAAGTAGTGGTGAGAAAGACCTATGGCCACACCTTC. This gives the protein CARRKVVVRKTYGHTF.

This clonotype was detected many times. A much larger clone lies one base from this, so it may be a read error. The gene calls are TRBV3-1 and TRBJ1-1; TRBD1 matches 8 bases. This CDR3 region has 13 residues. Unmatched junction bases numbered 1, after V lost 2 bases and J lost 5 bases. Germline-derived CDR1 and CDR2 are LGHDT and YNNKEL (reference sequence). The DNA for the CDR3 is TGTGCCAGCAGCCAACAGGGGGCTACTGAAGCTTTCTTT. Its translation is CASSQQGATEAFF.

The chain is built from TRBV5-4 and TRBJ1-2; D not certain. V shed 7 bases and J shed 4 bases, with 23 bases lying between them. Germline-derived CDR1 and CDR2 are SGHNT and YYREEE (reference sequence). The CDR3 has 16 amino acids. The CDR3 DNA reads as TGTGCCAGCGAAATGCGCGTACCAGGAAAGACCTATGGCTACACCTTC. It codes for CASEMRVPGKTYGYTF.

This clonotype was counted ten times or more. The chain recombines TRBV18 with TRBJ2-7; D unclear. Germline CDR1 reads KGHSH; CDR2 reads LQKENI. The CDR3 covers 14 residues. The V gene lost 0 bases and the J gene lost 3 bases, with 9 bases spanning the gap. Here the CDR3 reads CASSPPTGNYEQYF. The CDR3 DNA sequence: TGTGCCAGCTCACCACCTACGGGTAACTACGAGCAGTACTTC.